This record concerns one T cell receptor beta chain sequence. The antigen is not known. The data derive from a study of monozygotic twins with inflammatory bowel disease. Overall study findings and caveats: Findings did not support one strong IBD-associated signal or clonotype. Limited power may explain why concordant and discordant twins showed no difference in repertoire similarity.

The quantity of total RNA per TCR library was roughly 3,300 ng. UMIs containing a 6-nucleotide sample barcode were added via template switching. Reanalyzing the 5' RACE reads, TCRdb keeps one entry per CDR3 protein, without DNA. Found here are about 330,000 distinct CDR3 sequences; the top ten clones hold approximately 2%. Germline CDR1 SGHTA, CDR2 FQGNSA. The length of the CDR3 is 14 residues. The sequence derives from a human donor with ulcerative colitis or Crohn's disease, or a healthy co-twin of an affected twin (not recorded which). The chain combines TRBV7-2 with TRBJ2-5. Source material: blood. CDR3 loop: CASSRSNGEETQYF.